A selection of T cell receptor beta chains follows, all from one sample in a study of OX40 agonist ivuxolimab in advanced cancers. Assay: immunoSEQ multiplex PCR; the TCRdb copy retains only in-frame clones and omits some. The sample yields tens of thousands of clones, approximately 84% seen once. The sequencing here drew on CD4+ or CD8+ T cells sorted from blood, taken in a trial of the OX40 agonist ivuxolimab. These receptors originate from an adult with an advanced solid tumor such as melanoma, head and neck, liver or kidney cancer. Each CDR3 is given with its conserved first and last residue. A D gene is named only where the DNA matches it firmly. Clone sizes are given selectively: once, few, many, or a class where the clone is expanded.

size,D,J,length,V,CDR3,DNA
-,-,TRBJ2-1,14,TRBV25-1,CASSDQRSYNEQFF,TGTGCCAGCAGTGACCAGCGGTCCTACAATGAGCAGTTCTTC
-,-,TRBJ2-3,15,TRBV7-3,CASSAQGGYTDTQYF,TGTGCCAGCAGCGCTCAGGGCGGATACACAGATACGCAGTATTTT
-,-,TRBJ1-1,17,TRBV19,CASSKRQALNKNTEAFF,TGTGCCAGTAGTAAGAGACAGGCACTCAATAAGAACACTGAAGCTTTCTTT
-,TRBD1,TRBJ2-5,15,TRBV6-6,CASSDTGGAQETQYF,TGTGCCAGCAGTGATACAGGGGGCGCGCAAGAGACCCAGTACTTC
-,TRBD1,TRBJ1-1,16,TRBV5-8,CASSPGQGTGATEAFF,TGTGCCAGCAGCCCCGGACAGGGAACGGGGGCTACTGAAGCTTTCTTT
once,TRBD2,TRBJ2-2,16,TRBV5-1,CASSLGQRENGGELFF,TGCGCCAGCAGCTTGGGCCAGCGGGAGAATGGCGGGGAGCTGTTTTTT
once,-,TRBJ1-1,16,TRBV18,CASSPYRGKGSTEAFF,TGTGCCAGCTCACCGTACCGGGGGAAAGGTAGCACTGAAGCTTTCTTT
-,TRBD1,TRBJ2-7,15,TRBV7-2,CASSFFGTGSYEQYF,TGTGCCAGCAGCTTCTTCGGGACAGGGTCCTACGAGCAGTACTTC
-,-,TRBJ1-2,12,TRBV29-1,CSVEDSSYGYTF,TGCAGCGTTGAGGACAGTTCCTATGGCTACACCTTC
-,-,TRBJ1-2,16,TRBV5-1,CASSLDGPVSARGYTF,TGCGCCAGCAGCTTGGACGGACCAGTTTCAGCGAGGGGCTACACCTTC
-,TRBD2,TRBJ2-7,17,TRBV27,CASSPGLAGVYGYEQYF,TGTGCCAGCAGTCCGGGACTAGCGGGAGTTTATGGGTACGAGCAGTACTTC
-,TRBD2,TRBJ2-2,16,TRBV5-8,CASSSGLAGNTGELFF,TGTGCCAGCAGCTCTGGACTAGCGGGGAACACCGGGGAGCTGTTTTTT
-,-,TRBJ2-2,14,TRBV2,CASSEQGGTGELFF,TGTGCCAGCAGTGAACAGGGGGGCACCGGGGAGCTGTTTTTT
once,TRBD1,TRBJ2-2,14,TRBV10-3,CAIRPMTGNGELFF,TGTGCCATCAGGCCGATGACAGGGAACGGGGAGCTGTTTTTT
-,-,TRBJ2-1,13,TRBV14,CASLAFSYNEQFF,TGTGCCAGCTTAGCCTTCTCCTACAATGAGCAGTTCTTC
-,-,TRBJ2-6,13,TRBV23-1,CASTNSGANVLTF,TGCGCCAGCACCAACTCTGGGGCCAACGTCCTGACTTTC
-,-,TRBJ2-3,12,TRBV5-1,CASSFSTDTQYF,TGCGCCAGCAGCTTTAGCACAGATACGCAGTATTTT
-,TRBD2,TRBJ2-5,15,TRBV7-2,CASSLVASGSRTQYF,TGTGCCAGCAGCTTAGTGGCTAGCGGGAGTCGGACCCAGTACTTC
-,TRBD2,TRBJ2-4,15,TRBV7-2,CASSSSSGNLYIQYF,TGTGCCAGCAGCTCATCTAGCGGGAATCTTTACATTCAGTACTTC
-,-,TRBJ2-5,16,TRBV5-1,CASIPGSEWGRETQYF,TGCGCCAGCATCCCGGGCAGCGAGTGGGGGAGGGAGACCCAGTACTTC
-,TRBD2,TRBJ2-5,17,TRBV9,CASSVAASGRVQETQYF,TGTGCCAGCAGCGTAGCAGCTAGCGGGAGGGTTCAGGAGACCCAGTACTTC
-,TRBD1,TRBJ2-3,11,TRBV20-1,CSADRVNTQYF,TGCAGTGCTGACAGGGTAAATACGCAGTATTTT
-,TRBD1,TRBJ1-1,14,TRBV30,CAWSEGTANTEAFF,TGTGCCTGGAGTGAAGGGACAGCTAACACTGAAGCTTTCTTT
-,TRBD1,TRBJ1-1,13,TRBV9,CASSGTGGSEAFF,TGTGCCAGCAGCGGGACAGGGGGATCTGAAGCTTTCTTT
-,TRBD1,TRBJ2-1,14,TRBV30,CAWTLRLQGDEQFF,TGTGCCTGGACCTTACGCCTACAGGGGGATGAGCAGTTCTTC
-,TRBD2,TRBJ2-1,16,TRBV7-2,CASSLAPSGRSNEQFF,TGTGCCAGCAGCTTAGCGCCGAGCGGGAGGAGCAATGAGCAGTTCTTC